The 12 T cell receptor beta chains below all came from one sample that was sequenced in a study of T cells in Graves' hyperthyroidism and ophthalmopathy. Amplification targeted TCR beta CDR3 regions from RNA transcripts. In the first-round RT-PCR of the TCR CDR3, the HTBI primer set was used. From the multiplex PCR reads, TCRdb called clonotypes with MiXCR, one entry per CDR3 protein. The data show a few hundred thousand distinct CDR3 sequences, about 15% seen once. Sequencing was performed on blood. All receptors derive from a woman aged 55-70 years with Graves' ophthalmopathy.

This clonotype appeared many times. The V call is TRBV2, the J call TRBJ2-7, with D possibly matching TRBD1 (6 bases). The CDR3 loop spans 14 amino acids. CDR1 is SNHLY and CDR2 is FYNNEI in the germline V gene. The germline V and J ends were trimmed by 3 bases and 4 bases, with 13 bases remaining between them. The CDR3, as DNA: TGTGCCAGCAGTGATGGGCAGGGGATTTACGAGCAGTACTTC. Encoded protein: CASSDGQGIYEQYF.

V usage is TRBV20-1 and J usage is TRBJ2-7, with 10 bases fitting TRBD2. J lost 3 bases, V lost 6 bases, and 8 bases had no gene match. The V gene's germline CDR1 is DFQATT and CDR2 SNEGSKA (reference sequence). This CDR3 comprises 14 residues. The DNA for the CDR3 is TGCAGTGCGGAGAGCGGGAGGGGCCGCTACGAGCAGTACTTC. It is translated as CSAESGRGRYEQYF.

This clonotype has ten or more counts. The chain carries TRBV5-1 and TRBJ2-7; TRBD2 aligns across 10 bases. The CDR3 is 15 residues long. Per the germline V gene, CDR1 is SGHRS and CDR2 is YFSETQ. Losses at the gene ends were 4 bases for V and 2 bases for J; bases not matched to a gene: 6. DNA for the CDR3: TGCGCCAGCAGCCCGAGCGGGAGGGTCGCCTACGAGCAGTACTTC. It codes for CASSPSGRVAYEQYF.

This clonotype was seen repeatedly, ten times or more. The chain joins TRBV20-1 to TRBJ2-7; possible D gene TRBD1, 6 bases. Trimming removed 3 bases at V and 6 bases at J, with 12 bases between. Germline-derived CDR1 and CDR2 are DFQATT and SNEGSKA (reference sequence). This CDR3 has 12 residues. For the CDR3, the DNA is TGCAGTGCTAGTCTGGGGGCAATCGAGCAGTACTTC. Its translation is CSASLGAIEQYF.

This clonotype was detected many times. This rearrangement joins TRBV5-1 to TRBJ2-5; 9 nucleotides agree with TRBD1. The CDR3 consists of 15 residues. V dropped 4 bases and J dropped 5; count of bases not matched to a gene: 9. Germline lookup yields CDR1 SGHRS and CDR2 YFSETQ. The CDR3 region has the DNA TGCGCCAGCAGCCCTCGAGGACAGGGGTTGGAGACCCAGTACTTC. Translation gives CASSPRGQGLETQYF.

This clonotype was observed at least ten times. V gene TRBV7-9 combines with J gene TRBJ1-4; the D is unclear. The germline V gene encodes CDR1 SEHNR and CDR2 FQNEAQ (reference sequence). Trimming shortened V by 5 bases and J by 8 bases, and 9 bases separated the two germline ends. The CDR3 totals 12 residues. The CDR3 loop is CASSNRVEKLFF. The CDR3 DNA follows: TGTGCCAGCAGCAACCGGGTGGAAAAACTGTTTTTT.

The chain employs TRBV7-2 and TRBJ2-1; D unresolved. V was trimmed by 1 base and J by 9 bases, leaving 10 bases between them. CDR1 is SGHTA, CDR2 FQGNSA, per germline. The CDR3 spans 13 residues. This chain's CDR3 is CASSLESLGEQFF. The CDR3, as DNA: TGTGCCAGCAGCTTAGAGAGTCTTGGTGAGCAGTTCTTC.

The table lists this clonotype with a few counts. This sequence may be a read error, since a much larger clone differs from it by one base. The chain carries TRBV3-1 and TRBJ1-5, with no clear D. The CDR3 has 15 residues. CDR1 and CDR2 from the germline V gene are LGHDT and YNNKEL (reference sequence). The V gene lost 1 base and the J gene lost 6 bases, with 13 bases spanning the gap. The DNA for the CDR3 is TGTGCCAGCAGCCAAGCGGGTATAGAGAGTCAGCCCCAGCATTTT. Translating gives CASSQAGIESQPQHF.

V gene TRBV27 combines with J gene TRBJ1-5; 7 nucleotides line up with TRBD1. V was pared by 6 bases and J by 4 bases, with 9 bases of the junction left unmatched. The CDR3 runs to 15 residues. Germline V lookup: CDR1 MNHEY, CDR2 SMNVEV (reference sequence). Here the CDR3 DNA reads TGTGCCAGCAGCCCCTTGCGGGACAGAAATCAGCCCCAGCATTTT. This sequence encodes CASSPLRDRNQPQHF.

This clonotype has a handful of counts. This chain connects TRBV24-1 to TRBJ2-1; possibly TRBD1 for D (5 bases). Between the trimmed V and J ends, which lost 2 bases and 4 bases, there was a span of 14 bases. The CDR3 runs to 16 residues. The germline gives CDR1 KGHDR, CDR2 SFDVKD. CDR3 DNA: TGTGCCACCAGTGATTCAAAGGGGTTCCTATACAATGAGCAGTTCTTC. Translating gives CATSDSKGFLYNEQFF.

This clonotype appeared many times. The chain links TRBV3-1 to TRBJ2-3; weak D call: TRBD2 (5 bases). The CDR3 loop spans 14 amino acids. CDR1 is LGHDT and CDR2 is YNNKEL in the germline V gene (reference sequence). V lost 6 bases, J lost 5 bases, and 15 bases lay in between. The chain's CDR3 is CASSPTLLGDTQYF. CDR3 nucleotides: TGTGCCAGCAGTCCAACCTTACTAGGAGATACGCAGTATTTT.

The chain recombines TRBV12-3 or TRBV12-4 with TRBJ2-4, with no clear D. The CDR3 loop spans 13 amino acids. V shed 7 bases and J shed 8 bases, with 15 bases lying between them. The CDR3 nucleotides are TGTGCCAGCACTCACCTTGAGAAGGACATTCAGTACTTC. Protein: CASTHLEKDIQYF.